This T cell receptor (beta chain) stems from a study of OX40 agonist ivuxolimab in advanced cancers. Sequenced by immunoSEQ multiplex PCR; TCRdb stores in-frame clones only, minus some. Of nearly 80,000 clones listed, roughly 86% were seen once; the top ten hold 25%. Germline trimming cut 4 bases from V and 4 bases from J; bases unmatched to any gene: 1. CDR1 and CDR2 (germline): SGHNT, YENEEA. This CDR3 is 13 amino acids long. This TCR derives from an adult with an advanced solid tumor such as melanoma, head and neck, liver or kidney cancer. This chain connects TRBV11-3 to TRBJ2-5; 9 nucleotides agree with TRBD1. The sample here was CD4+ or CD8+ T cells sorted from blood, taken in a trial of the OX40 agonist ivuxolimab. CDR3 residues: CASSSQGAETQYF. The CDR3 bases are TGTGCCAGCAGCTCACAGGGGGCAGAGACCCAGTACTTC.